This TCR beta chain was retrieved from a study of T cell responses to AZD1222 COVID-19 vaccine. Trimming removed 4 bases at V and 7 bases at J, with 13 bases between. The CDR3 has 13 amino acids. Germline lookup yields CDR1 LNHDA and CDR2 SQIVND (reference sequence). TCRdb's copy holds only in-frame clones and misses some; the assay was immunoSEQ multiplex PCR. The table lists 170,000 or so clones, 93% of them singletons. The sequenced sample was peripheral blood, obtained on day 0 of AZD1222 vaccination. The chain carries TRBV19 and TRBJ1-1; no clear D. The clonotype was recovered from an adult in good health. The CDR3 here is CASSRRTGDEAFF. The CDR3 nucleotides are TGTGCCAGTAGTAGGAGGACTGGGGATGAAGCTTTCTTT.